This TCR beta chain was captured in a study of blood T cells in healthy people across ages. Study-level points and caveats: Estimated diversity that came from one million T cells was considered an underestimate.

A second PCR, run for about 7 to 11 cycles, used a sample-barcoded 5' primer plus a J-beta primer mix. Every sample returned 2.5 million or more CDR3-containing paired-end reads. In TCRdb, the 5' RACE reads were re-called with MiXCR into one record per CDR3 protein. This sample has hundreds of thousands of distinct CDR3 sequences, with more than 50% found just once. Each donor's blood draw was ten milliliters of peripheral blood. Isolating PBMCs gave at least 6 million of these cells per sample. Remarks on this clonotype: Its antigen is unidentified.

This clonotype was sampled from a man aged 40-50 years in good health. Material: blood.

CDR3 DNA: TGTGCCAGCAGTTACTCGGATTCTGGGGTCGCCTACGAGCAGTACTTC. This sequence encodes CASSYSDSGVAYEQYF. This rearrangement joins TRBV6-7 to TRBJ2-7; D is ambiguous. TRBV6-7 carries the ORF label, with uncertain function. This CDR3 has 16 residues. The V and J ends lost 0 bases and 2 bases respectively, with 14 bases between them.